This TCR beta chain was recovered during a study of T cell changes during pregnancy in multiple sclerosis. Profiling relied on immunoSEQ multiplex PCR, and the TCRdb table lists in-frame clones only, not all of them. In the table there are about 110,000 clones, 80% to 95% of which are singletons. CDR3 size: 15 residues. V was shortened by 2 bases and J by 1 base, with 11 bases between the two germline ends. Germline CDR1 reads MNHNS; CDR2 reads SASEGT. This chain uses TRBV6-1 with TRBJ1-1, with D uncertain. The clonotype originates from a female donor with multiple sclerosis, enrolled in a pregnancy study. The sample consisted of peripheral blood, taken in the third trimester of pregnancy. The CDR3 sequence is CASSEIGIPNTEAFF. Written as DNA, the CDR3 is TGTGCCAGCAGTGAAATCGGGATCCCGAACACTGAAGCTTTCTTT.